This T cell receptor (beta chain) was found in a study of graft-versus-host responses after intestinal transplantation. About the study: Transplant recipients had multivisceral, liver-intestinal, or isolated intestinal grafts.

As to this clone: Its antigen remains unknown.

Study-wide findings and caveats: Ileal or blood samples showed some GvH clones first, and such clones were also found in recipient marrow. Early post-transplant HvG declines tracked with peak circulating GvH clone levels.

The CDR3 sequence is 14 residues long. Per germline, CDR1 MDHEN and CDR2 SYDVKM. Trimming at V came to 4 bases and at J to 2 bases, leaving 3 bases not matched to a gene. Here immunoSEQ multiplex PCR was the method, and the copy in TCRdb shows in-frame clones only, minus some. The sample holds fewer than 45,000 clones, roughly 91% seen once. This receptor was obtained from a human patient who received an intestinal transplant, so some T cells may come from the graft donor. V is TRBV28 and J is TRBJ2-5; 8 positions match TRBD1. The sample here was PBMCs, taken 524 days after transplant. CDR3 loop: CASSSRQGQETQYF. CDR3 DNA: TGTGCCAGCAGTTCCCGACAGGGGCAAGAGACCCAGTACTTC.